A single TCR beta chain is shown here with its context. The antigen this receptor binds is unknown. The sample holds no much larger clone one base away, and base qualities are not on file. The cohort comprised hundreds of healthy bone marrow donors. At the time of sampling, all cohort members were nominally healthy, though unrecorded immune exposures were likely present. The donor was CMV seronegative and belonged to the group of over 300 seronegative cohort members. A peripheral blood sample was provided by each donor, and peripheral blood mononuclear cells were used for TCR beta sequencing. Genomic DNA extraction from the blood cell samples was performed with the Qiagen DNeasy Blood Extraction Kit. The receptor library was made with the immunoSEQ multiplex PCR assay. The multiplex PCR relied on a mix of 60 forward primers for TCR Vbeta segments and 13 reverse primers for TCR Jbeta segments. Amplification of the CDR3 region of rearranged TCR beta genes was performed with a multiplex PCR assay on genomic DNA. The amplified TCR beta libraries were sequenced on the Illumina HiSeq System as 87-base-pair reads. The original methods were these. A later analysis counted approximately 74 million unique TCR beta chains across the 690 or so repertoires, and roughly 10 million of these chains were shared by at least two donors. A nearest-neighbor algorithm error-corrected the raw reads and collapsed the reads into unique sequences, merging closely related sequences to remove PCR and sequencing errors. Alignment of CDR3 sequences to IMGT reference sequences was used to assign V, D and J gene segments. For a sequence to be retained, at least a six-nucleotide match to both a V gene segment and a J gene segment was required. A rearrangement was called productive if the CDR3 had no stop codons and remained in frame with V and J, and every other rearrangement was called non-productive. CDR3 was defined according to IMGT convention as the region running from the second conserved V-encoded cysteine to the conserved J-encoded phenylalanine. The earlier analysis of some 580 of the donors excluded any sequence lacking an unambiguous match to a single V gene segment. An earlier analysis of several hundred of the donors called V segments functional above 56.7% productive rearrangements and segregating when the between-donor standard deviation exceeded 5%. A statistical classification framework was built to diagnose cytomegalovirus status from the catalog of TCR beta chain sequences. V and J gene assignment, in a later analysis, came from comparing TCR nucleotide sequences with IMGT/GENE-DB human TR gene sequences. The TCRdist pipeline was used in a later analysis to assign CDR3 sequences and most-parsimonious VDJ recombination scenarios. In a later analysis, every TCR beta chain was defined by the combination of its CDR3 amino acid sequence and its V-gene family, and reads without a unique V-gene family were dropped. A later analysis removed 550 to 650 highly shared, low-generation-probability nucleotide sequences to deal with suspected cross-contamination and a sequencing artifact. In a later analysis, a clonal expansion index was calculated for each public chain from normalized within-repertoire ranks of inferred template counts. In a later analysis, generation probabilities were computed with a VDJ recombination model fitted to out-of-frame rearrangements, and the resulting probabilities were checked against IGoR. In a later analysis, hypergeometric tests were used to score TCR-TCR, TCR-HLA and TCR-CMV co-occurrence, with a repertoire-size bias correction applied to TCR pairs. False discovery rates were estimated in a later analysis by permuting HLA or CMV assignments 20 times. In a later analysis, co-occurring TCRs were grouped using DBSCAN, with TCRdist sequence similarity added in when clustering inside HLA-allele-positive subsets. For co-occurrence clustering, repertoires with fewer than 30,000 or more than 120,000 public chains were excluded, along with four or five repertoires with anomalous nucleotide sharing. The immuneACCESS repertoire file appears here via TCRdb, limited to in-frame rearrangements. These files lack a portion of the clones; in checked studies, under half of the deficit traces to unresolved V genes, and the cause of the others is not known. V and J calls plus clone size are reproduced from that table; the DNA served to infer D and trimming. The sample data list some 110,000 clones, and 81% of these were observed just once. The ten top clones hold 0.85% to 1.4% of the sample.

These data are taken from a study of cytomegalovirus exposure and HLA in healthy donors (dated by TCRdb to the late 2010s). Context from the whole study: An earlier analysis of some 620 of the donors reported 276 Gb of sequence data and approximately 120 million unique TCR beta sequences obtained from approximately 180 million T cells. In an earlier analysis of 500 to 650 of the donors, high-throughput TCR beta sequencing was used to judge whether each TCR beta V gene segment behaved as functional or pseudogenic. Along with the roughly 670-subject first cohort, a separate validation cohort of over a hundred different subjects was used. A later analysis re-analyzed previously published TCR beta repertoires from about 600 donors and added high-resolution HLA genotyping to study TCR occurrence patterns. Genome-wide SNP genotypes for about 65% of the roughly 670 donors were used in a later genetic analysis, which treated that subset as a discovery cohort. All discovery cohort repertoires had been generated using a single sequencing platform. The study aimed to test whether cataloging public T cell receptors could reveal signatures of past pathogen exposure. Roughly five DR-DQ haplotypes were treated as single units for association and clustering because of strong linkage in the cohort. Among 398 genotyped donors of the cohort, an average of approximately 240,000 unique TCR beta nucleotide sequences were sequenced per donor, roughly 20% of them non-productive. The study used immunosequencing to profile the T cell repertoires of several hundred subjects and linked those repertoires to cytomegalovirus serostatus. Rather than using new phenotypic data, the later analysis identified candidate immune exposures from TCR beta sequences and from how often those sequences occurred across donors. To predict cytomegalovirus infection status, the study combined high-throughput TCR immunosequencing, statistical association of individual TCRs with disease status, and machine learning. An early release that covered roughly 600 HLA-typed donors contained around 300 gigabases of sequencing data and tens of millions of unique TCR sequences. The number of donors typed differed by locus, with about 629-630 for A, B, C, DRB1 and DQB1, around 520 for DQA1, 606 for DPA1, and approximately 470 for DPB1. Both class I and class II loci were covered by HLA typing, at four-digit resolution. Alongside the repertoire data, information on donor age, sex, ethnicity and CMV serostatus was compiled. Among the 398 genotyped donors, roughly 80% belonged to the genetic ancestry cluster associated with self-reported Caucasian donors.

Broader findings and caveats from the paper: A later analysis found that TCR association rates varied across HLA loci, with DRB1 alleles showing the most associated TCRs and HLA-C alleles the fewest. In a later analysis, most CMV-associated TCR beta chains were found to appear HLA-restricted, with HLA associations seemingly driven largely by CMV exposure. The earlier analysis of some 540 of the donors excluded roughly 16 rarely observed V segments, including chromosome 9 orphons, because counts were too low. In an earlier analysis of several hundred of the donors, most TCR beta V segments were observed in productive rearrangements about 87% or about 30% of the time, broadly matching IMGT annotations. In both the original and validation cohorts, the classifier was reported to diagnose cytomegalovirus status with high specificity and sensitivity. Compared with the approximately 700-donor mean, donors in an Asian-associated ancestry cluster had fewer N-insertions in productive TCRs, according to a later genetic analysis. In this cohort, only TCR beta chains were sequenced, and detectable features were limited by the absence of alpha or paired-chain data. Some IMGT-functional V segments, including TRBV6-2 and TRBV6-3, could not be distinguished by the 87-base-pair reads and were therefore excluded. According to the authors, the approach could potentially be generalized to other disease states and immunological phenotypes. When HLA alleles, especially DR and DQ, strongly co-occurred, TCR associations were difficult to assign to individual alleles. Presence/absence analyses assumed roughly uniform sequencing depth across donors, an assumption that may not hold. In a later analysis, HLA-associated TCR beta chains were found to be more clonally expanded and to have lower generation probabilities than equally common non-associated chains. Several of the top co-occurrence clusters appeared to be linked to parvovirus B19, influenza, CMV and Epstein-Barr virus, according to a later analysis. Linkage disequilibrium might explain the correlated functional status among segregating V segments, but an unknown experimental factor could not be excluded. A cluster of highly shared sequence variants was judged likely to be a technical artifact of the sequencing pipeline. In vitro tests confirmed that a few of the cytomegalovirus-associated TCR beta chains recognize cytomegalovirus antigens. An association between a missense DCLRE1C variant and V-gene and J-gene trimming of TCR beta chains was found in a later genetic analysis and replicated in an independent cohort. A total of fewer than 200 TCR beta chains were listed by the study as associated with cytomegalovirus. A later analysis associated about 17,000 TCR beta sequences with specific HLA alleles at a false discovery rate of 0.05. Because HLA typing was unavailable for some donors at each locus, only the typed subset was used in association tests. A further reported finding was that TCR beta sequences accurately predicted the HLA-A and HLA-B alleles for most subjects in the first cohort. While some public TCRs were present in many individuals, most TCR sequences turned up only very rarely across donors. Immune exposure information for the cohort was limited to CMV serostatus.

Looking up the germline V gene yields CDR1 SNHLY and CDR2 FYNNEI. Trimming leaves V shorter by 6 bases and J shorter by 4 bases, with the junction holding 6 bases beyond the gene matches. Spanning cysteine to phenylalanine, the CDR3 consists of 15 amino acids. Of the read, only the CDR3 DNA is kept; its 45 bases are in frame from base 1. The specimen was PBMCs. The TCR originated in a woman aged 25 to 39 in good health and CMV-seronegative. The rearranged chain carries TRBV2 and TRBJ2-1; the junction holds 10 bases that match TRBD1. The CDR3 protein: CASSVTGGGYNEQFF. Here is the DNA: TGTGCCAGCAGCGTGACAGGGGGCGGGTACAATGAGCAGTTCTTC. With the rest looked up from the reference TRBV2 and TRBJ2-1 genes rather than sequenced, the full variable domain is EPEVTQTPSHQVTQMGQEVILRCVPISNHLYFYWYRQILGQKVEFLVSFYNNEISEKSEIFDDQFSVERPDGSNFTLKIRSTKLEDSAMYFCASSVTGGGYNEQFFGPGTRLTVL.